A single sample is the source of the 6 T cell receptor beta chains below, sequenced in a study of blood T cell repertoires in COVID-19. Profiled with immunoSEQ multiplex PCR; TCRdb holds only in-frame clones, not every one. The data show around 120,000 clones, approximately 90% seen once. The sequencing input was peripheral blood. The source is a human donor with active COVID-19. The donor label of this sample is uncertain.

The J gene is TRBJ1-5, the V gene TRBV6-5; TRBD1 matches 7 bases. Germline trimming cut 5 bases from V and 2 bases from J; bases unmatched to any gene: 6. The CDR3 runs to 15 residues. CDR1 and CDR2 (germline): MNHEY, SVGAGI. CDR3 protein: CASSPFQGGNQPQHF. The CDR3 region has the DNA TGTGCCAGCAGTCCCTTTCAGGGGGGCAATCAGCCCCAGCATTTT.

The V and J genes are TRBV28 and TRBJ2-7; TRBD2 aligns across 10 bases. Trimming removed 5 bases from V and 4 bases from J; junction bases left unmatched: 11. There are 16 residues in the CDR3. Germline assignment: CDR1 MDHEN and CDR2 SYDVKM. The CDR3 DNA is TGTGCCAGCAGTCCCATTAGGACTAGCGGAAAGTACGAGCAGTACTTC. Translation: CASSPIRTSGKYEQYF. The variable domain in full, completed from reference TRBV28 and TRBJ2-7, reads DVKVTQSSRYLVKRTGEKVFLECVQDMDHENMFWYRQDPGLGLRLIYFSYDVKMKEKGDIPEGYSVSREKKERFSLILESASTNQTSMYLCASSPIRTSGKYEQYFGPGTRLTVT.

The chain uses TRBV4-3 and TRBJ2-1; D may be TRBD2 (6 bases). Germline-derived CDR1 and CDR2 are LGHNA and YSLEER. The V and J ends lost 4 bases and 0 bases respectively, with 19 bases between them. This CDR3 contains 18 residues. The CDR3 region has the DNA TGCGCCAGCAGCCTAACACACCCCGGGAGTAGCTCCTACAATGAGCAGTTCTTC. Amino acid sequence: CASSLTHPGSSSYNEQFF.

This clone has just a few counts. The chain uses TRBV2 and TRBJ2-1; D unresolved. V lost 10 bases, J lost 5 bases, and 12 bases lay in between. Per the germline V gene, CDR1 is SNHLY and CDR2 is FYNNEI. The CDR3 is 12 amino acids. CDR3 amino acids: CAKHRLDNEQFF. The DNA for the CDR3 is TGTGCCAAACATAGGCTAGACAATGAGCAGTTCTTC.

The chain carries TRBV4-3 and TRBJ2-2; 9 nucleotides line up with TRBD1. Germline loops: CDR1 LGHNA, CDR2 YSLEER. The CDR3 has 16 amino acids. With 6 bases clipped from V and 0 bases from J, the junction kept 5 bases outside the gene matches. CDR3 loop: CASRQQGAANTGELFF. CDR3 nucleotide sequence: TGCGCCAGCAGACAACAGGGGGCAGCGAACACCGGGGAGCTGTTTTTT.

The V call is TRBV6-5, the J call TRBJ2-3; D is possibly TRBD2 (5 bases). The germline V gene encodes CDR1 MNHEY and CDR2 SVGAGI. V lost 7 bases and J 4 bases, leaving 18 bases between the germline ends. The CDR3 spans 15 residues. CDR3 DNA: TGTGCCAGCACCCGGGGTAGCACCCGTGCAGATACGCAGTATTTT. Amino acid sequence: CASTRGSTRADTQYF.